A single sample gave rise to the 13 T cell receptor beta chains below, sequenced in a study of blood T cells in healthy people across ages. PCR was performed a second time for roughly 7 to 11 cycles using a sample-barcoded 5' primer and a J-beta primer mix. TCRdb called the 5' RACE reads again in MiXCR, with one record for every CDR3 protein. The sample includes 800,000 or so distinct CDR3 sequences, 20% to 25% of them seen just once. This sample was shared with a second study, whose subject was T cells of mothers and their children.

The sample comprised blood. The source is a boy between 10 and 17 years old in good health.

The sample holds a few counts of this clonotype. No conserved phenylalanine or tryptophan ends this CDR3, so it is likely a read error. The rearrangement uses TRBV12-3 or TRBV12-4 and TRBJ2-1; 8 bases line up with TRBD2. The CDR3 spans 15 residues. V lost 4 bases and J lost 7; bases outside the gene matches: 9. In DNA, the CDR3 is TGTGCCAGCAGTTCGGCGGGACTAGGGAGTAATGAGCAGTTCCTC. This sequence encodes CASSSAGLGSNEQFL.

The rearrangement uses TRBV28 and TRBJ1-4; 7 bases line up with TRBD1. The CDR3 has 16 residues. Per germline, CDR1 MDHEN and CDR2 SYDVKM. Trimming at V came to 4 bases and at J to 1 base, leaving 6 bases not matched to a gene. This CDR3 is CASSSRQGLTNEKLFF. DNA of the CDR3: TGTGCCAGCAGTTCGAGACAGGGATTAACTAATGAAAAACTGTTTTTT.

This sequence joins TRBV4-1 and TRBJ2-7, with 12 positions matching TRBD2. The CDR3 has 15 residues. Germline trimming cut 4 bases from V and 2 bases from J; bases unmatched to any gene: 3. Germline CDR1 MGHRA, CDR2 YSYEKL. The CDR3: CASSPTSGGTYEQYF. CDR3 in DNA: TGCGCCAGCAGCCCGACTAGCGGGGGTACCTACGAGCAGTACTTC.

This clonotype turned up a few times. The rearrangement uses TRBV20-1 and TRBJ2-1; 8 nucleotides line up with TRBD2. Trimming removed 4 bases from V and 0 bases from J; junction bases left unmatched: 8. Germline V gene sequence: CDR1 DFQATT, CDR2 SNEGSKA (reference sequence). This CDR3 is built from 16 residues. The CDR3 bases are TGCAGTGCTAAGGAGCGGGAGTCCGGCTCCTACAATGAGCAGTTCTTC. Its translation: CSAKERESGSYNEQFF.

This clonotype was recorded a few times. With a much larger clone just one base away, this may be a read error. V gene TRBV12-3 or TRBV12-4 combines with J gene TRBJ2-3; D may match TRBD1 or TRBD2 (5 bases each). Trimming took off 5 bases at V and 4 bases at J, with 25 bases between the two ends. There are 18 residues in the CDR3. This CDR3 reads CASSPGTWFGTSADTQYF. The CDR3 coding sequence is TGTGCCAGCAGTCCCGGGACGTGGTTCGGTACGAGCGCAGATACGCAGTATTTT.

V and J are TRBV29-1 and TRBJ2-1, with D tentatively TRBD1 (5 bases). Deletions cut 3 bases from V and 3 bases from J, with 15 bases between. The CDR3 contains 15 residues. Germline V gives CDR1 SQVTM, CDR2 ANQGSEA. CDR3: CSVDSDRGHYNEQFF. The CDR3 nucleotides read TGCAGCGTTGATAGTGATAGGGGTCACTACAATGAGCAGTTCTTC.

The V and J genes are TRBV20-1 and TRBJ2-1; tentative D call: TRBD2 (5 bases). The germline V gene encodes CDR1 DFQATT and CDR2 SNEGSKA (reference sequence). This CDR3 is built from 14 residues. With 3 bases removed from V and 8 bases from J, the gap between germline ends came to 17 bases. The CDR3 DNA reads as TGCAGTGCTAGCGTGAGGGCCAGGTGGGATGAGCAGTTCTTC. Its protein product is CSASVRARWDEQFF.

This clonotype came up a few times. The rearrangement uses TRBV20-1 and TRBJ2-5; tentatively, D is TRBD1 (6 bases). V dropped 6 bases and J dropped 9 bases, with 14 bases sitting between them. Germline lookup yields CDR1 DFQATT and CDR2 SNEGSKA (reference sequence). The CDR3 runs to 11 residues. CDR3 residues: CSAPLAGAQYF. The CDR3 nucleotides are TGCAGTGCCCCCCTAGCAGGGGCCCAGTACTTC.

The rearrangement uses TRBV5-6 and TRBJ1-2; 8 bases agree with TRBD1. Trimming at V came to 2 bases and at J to 5 bases, leaving 5 bases not matched to a gene. Germline V gives CDR1 SGHDT, CDR2 YYEEEE. There are 14 residues in the CDR3. For the CDR3, the DNA is TGTGCCAGCAGCTTTAAGACAGGGGTTTATGGCTACACCTTC. Amino acids: CASSFKTGVYGYTF. Drawing the rest from reference TRBV5-6 and TRBJ1-2, the complete variable domain is DAGVTQSPTHLIKTRGQQVTLRCSPKSGHDTVSWYQQALGQGPQFIFQYYEEEERQRGNFPDRFSGHQFPNYSSELNVNALLLGDSALYLCASSFKTGVYGYTFGSGTRLTVV.

V gene TRBV13 combines with J gene TRBJ1-4, with no clear D. CDR1 is PRHDT, CDR2 FYEKMQ, per germline (reference sequence). This CDR3 is 15 amino acids long. With 5 bases removed from V and 4 bases from J, the gap between germline ends came to 14 bases. The CDR3 nucleotides are TGTGCCAGCAGCGCGGAGCCTTCTGGTAATGAAAAACTGTTTTTT. It yields the protein CASSAEPSGNEKLFF.

This clonotype has only a few counts. V gene TRBV20-1 combines with J gene TRBJ2-1, with TRBD1 as a possible D gene (5 bases). Trimming shortened V by 2 bases and J by 5 bases, and 10 bases separated the two germline ends. The CDR3 is 13 amino acids. Germline V gene data show CDR1 as DFQATT and CDR2 as SNEGSKA (reference sequence). CDR3: CSARKDTNNEQFF. The CDR3 nucleotides read TGCAGTGCTAGAAAGGACACAAACAATGAGCAGTTCTTC.

This clonotype turned up a few times. The chain uses TRBV27 and TRBJ1-5, with D maybe TRBD1 (6 bases). The V gene's germline CDR1 is MNHEY and CDR2 SMNVEV (reference sequence). V gave up 0 bases and J gave up 2 bases, with 20 bases separating them. The CDR3 contains 19 residues. The CDR3 here is CASSLSPGQGRLGNQPQHF. In nucleotides, the CDR3 is TGTGCCAGCAGTTTATCGCCGGGCCAGGGGAGGCTAGGCAATCAGCCCCAGCATTTT.

The chain carries TRBV11-2 and TRBJ1-6; the match to TRBD1 covers 7 bases. The germline V gene encodes CDR1 SGHAT and CDR2 FQNNGV. The ends lost 5 bases at V and 6 bases at J; junction bases unmatched: 7. The CDR3 loop spans 15 amino acids. The CDR3 DNA reads as TGTGCCAGCAGCCCGACGACAGGGATTAATTCACCCCTCCACTTT. It is translated as CASSPTTGINSPLHF.